The entry below describes one TCR beta chain. Its antigen is currently unknown. Other DNA sequences within the sample encode an identical CDR3. CD45RO-negative, CCR7-selected cells formed the naive CD8 fraction, which excluded terminally differentiated effector memory CD45RA+ cells. Trimming pared 0 bases from V and 5 bases from J, leaving 8 bases between. CDR3 length: 13 residues. Germline CDR1 MGHRA, CDR2 YSYEKL. TCRdb's copy holds only in-frame clones and misses some; the assay was immunoSEQ multiplex PCR. The sample gives some 2 million clones, approximately 95% of which show up once; less than 1.5% is in the top ten. The data belong to a study of shared clonotypes between healthy human individuals. The study's findings and limits: Sampling included only blood; tissue repertoires likely differ.

The sequenced sample consisted of naive CD8+ T cells sorted from blood. The chain links TRBV4-1 to TRBJ2-7; D possibly uses TRBD1 or TRBD2 (6 bases each). The origin of this receptor is a man aged 18 to 35 in good health. As DNA, the CDR3 is TGCGCCAGCAGCCAAGATCGGGGGCACGAGCAGTACTTC. Translating it yields CASSQDRGHEQYF.